This T cell receptor beta chain was recovered during a study of cytomegalovirus exposure and HLA in healthy donors. To note about this clone: Its antigen is as yet unknown.

The study's findings and limits: Altogether, some 170 TCR beta chains were recorded as cytomegalovirus-associated. Many donors shared some public TCRs, even though most TCR sequences were rare. The classifier reportedly diagnosed cytomegalovirus status with high sensitivity and specificity.

Germline V lookup: CDR1 SGHRS, CDR2 YFSETQ. The V segment lost 3 bases and the J segment 2 bases; nucleotides outside the gene matches: 6. This CDR3 has 15 residues. Generated by immunoSEQ multiplex PCR, the TCRdb table keeps only in-frame clones and is missing some. This table has 200,000 or so clones, less than 85% appearing once. The sample comprised PBMCs. The rearrangement uses TRBV5-1 and TRBJ2-7, with 9 nucleotides matching TRBD1. This receptor was obtained from a woman aged 18-29 years in good health and CMV-seronegative. CDR3 in DNA: TGCGCCAGCAGCTCCTCCGGGACAGGGACCTACGAGCAGTACTTC. This codes for CASSSSGTGTYEQYF.